This T cell receptor beta chain was captured by sequencing in a study of CD8 T cells in ankylosing spondylitis. Whole-study results and caveats: Reports of some motif variants in reactive arthritis synovial fluid and blood predate this one. Ankylosing spondylitis blood appeared to be characterized by a TCR beta motif of several highly homologous variants.

With regard to this clonotype: Its antigen is undetermined.

Each TCR beta library was made by quantitative 5'-RACE that incorporated molecular barcodes. TCRdb called the 5' RACE reads again in MiXCR, with one record for every CDR3 protein. The sample lists approximately 440,000 distinct CDR3 sequences, 17% occurring once. Sequences were obtained from blood, either unsorted or a sorted T cell fraction (not recorded which). This sequence originates from a male donor with ankylosing spondylitis.

The CDR3 protein is CASSPAGGQGLGGYTF. CDR3 bases: TGTGCCAGCAGTCCAGCCGGGGGACAGGGGCTGGGTGGCTACACCTTC. The chain links TRBV12-3 or TRBV12-4 to TRBJ1-2, with 10 bases aligning to TRBD1. This CDR3 region has 16 residues. J gave up 7 bases and V 5 bases, and 13 bases lay outside the gene matches.